A selection of T cell receptor beta chains follows, all from one sample in a study of cytomegalovirus exposure and HLA in healthy donors. Libraries were prepared by immunoSEQ multiplex PCR; TCRdb keeps only in-frame clonotypes and omits some of them. In the table there are some 110,000 clones, roughly nine tenths of which are singletons. The specimen sequenced was PBMCs. These receptors were taken from a man between 18 and 29 years old in good health and CMV-seropositive. CDR3s leave out the opening cysteine and the closing phenylalanine or tryptophan.

v_call	cdr3_aa
TRBV7-2	ASSSDRGREQF
TRBV18	ASSPAVEGNTIY
TRBV5-1	ASSLRTGFDEQF
TRBV11-2	ASSLLSAGGSYNSPLH
TRBV4-1	ASSQGRGGSYGANVLT
TRBV5-1	ASSRSDITGNTIY
TRBV4-2	ASSQDWGQGLLGSYEQY
TRBV5-1	ASSLAAGGTDTQY
TRBV11-1	ASSSGNRAAQH
TRBV6-1	ASSEANAWTGPT
TRBV5-1	ASSLDGTAGSGANVLT
TRBV7-8	ASSLGTGVPLSSYNEQF
TRBV10-3	ASRTSGGAAETQY
TRBV5-1	ASSRTSGYNNEQF
TRBV4-2	ASSQAFRGNLNTEAF
TRBV27	ASRRTGGGLNTGELF
TRBV5-1	ASRFLTSEYNEQF
TRBV27	ASSLGGGGPGELF
TRBV28	ASSHTGGDRTPWH